This TCR beta chain comes out of a study of T cell clonality in common variable immunodeficiency. The protocol was immunoSEQ multiplex PCR, while the TCRdb copy is restricted to in-frame clones and leaves out a portion. This sample has tens of thousands of clones, each found more than once. This clone showed up just a few times. The CDR3 end is not reached by the read, which stops 3 residues before it; the germline J gene fills it in. Germline V gene lookup returns CDR1 LNHDA and CDR2 SQIVND (reference sequence). The CDR3 is 14 residues long. The J gene is TRBJ1-1, the V gene TRBV19; D is possibly TRBD1 (5 bases). This receptor was obtained from a person between 18 and 75 years old in good health. What was sequenced was peripheral blood mononuclear cells. The sequenced CDR3 bases are TGTGCCAGTAGTATAGCGGCCAGGGAAGATGTA. Protein: CASSIAAREDV. The whole CDR3 protein reads CASSIAAREDVAFF.